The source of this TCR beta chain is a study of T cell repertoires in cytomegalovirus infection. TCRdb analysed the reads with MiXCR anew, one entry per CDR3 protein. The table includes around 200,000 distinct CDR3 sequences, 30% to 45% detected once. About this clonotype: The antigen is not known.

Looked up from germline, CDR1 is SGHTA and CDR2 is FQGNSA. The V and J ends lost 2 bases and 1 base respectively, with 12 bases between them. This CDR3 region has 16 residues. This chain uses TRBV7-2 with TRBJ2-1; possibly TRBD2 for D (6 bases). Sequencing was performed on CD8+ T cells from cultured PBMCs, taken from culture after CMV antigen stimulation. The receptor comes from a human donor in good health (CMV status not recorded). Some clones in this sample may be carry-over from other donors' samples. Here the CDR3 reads CASSLRGGISYNEQFF. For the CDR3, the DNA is TGTGCCAGCAGCTTACGGGGCGGGATTTCCTACAATGAGCAGTTCTTC.